This T cell receptor beta chain is from a study of early T cells in non-severe SARS-CoV-2 infection. Unique molecular identifiers were attached to individual cDNA molecules. TCRdb used MiXCR to reprocess the 5' RACE reads, holding one entry per CDR3 protein. The sample comprises about 66,000 distinct CDR3 sequences, 20% of which are singletons, and 15% to 20% rests with the top ten. The study, taken as a whole, reports: Using VDJdb, the matching emphasized anti-spike CD8 responses while missing private and CD4 specificities.

Points on this clonotype: Its antigen is unknown.

This specimen consisted of whole blood, obtained at baseline. The receptor comes from an adult who was a healthcare worker with PCR-confirmed SARS-CoV-2 infection or an uninfected control (not recorded which).

The DNA of the CDR3 is TGTGCCAGCAGCCAGCCGGGGACGGCCGAGCAGTACTTC. Translated: CASSQPGTAEQYF. The chain joins TRBV3-1 to TRBJ2-7; the D gene could be TRBD1 or TRBD2 (5 bases each). CDR1 is LGHDT and CDR2 is YNNKEL in the germline V gene (reference sequence). The CDR3 extends over 13 amino acids. Trimming removed 3 bases from V and 6 bases from J, with 12 bases in between.